This T cell receptor beta chain came from a study of identical twins. This clonotype was seen a handful of times. The antigen remains undetermined. TCRdb recomputed calls from the 5' RACE reads with MiXCR, one row per CDR3 protein. Of under 300,000 distinct CDR3 sequences in the sample, over 11% were seen once. Study-level findings and limits: Low generation-probability sequences were in excess among twin-shared out-of-frame alpha sequences.

CDR1 MNHEY and CDR2 SVGEGT come from the germline V gene. There are 13 residues in the CDR3. V was shortened by 6 bases and J by 7 bases, with 16 bases between the two germline ends. The sequenced sample was memory (CD45RO+) T cells sorted from blood. The rearrangement links TRBV6-2 or TRBV6-3 to TRBJ2-7; tentatively, D is TRBD2 (6 bases). The clonotype originates from a woman between 18 and 30 years old in good health. The CDR3 nucleotides read TGTGCCAGCAGGGGACGGCAGGGAGGTGAGCAGTACTTC. It specifies CASRGRQGGEQYF.